Following are 11 T cell receptor beta chains from one sample sequenced in a study of OX40 agonist ivuxolimab in advanced cancers. Profiling relied on immunoSEQ multiplex PCR, and the TCRdb table lists in-frame clones only, not all of them. The sample yields some 45,000 clones, under 95% seen once. The sample in question was CD4+ or CD8+ T cells sorted from blood, obtained in a trial of the OX40 agonist ivuxolimab. The receptors originated from an adult with an advanced solid tumor such as melanoma, head and neck, liver or kidney cancer.

In nucleotides, the CDR3 is TGTGCCAGCGCCACAGGGGTCCCCTATGGCTACACCTTC. Its translation: CASATGVPYGYTF. The V call is TRBV6-5, the J call TRBJ1-2; 7 bases match TRBD1. The germline CDR1 and CDR2 sequences are MNHEY and SVGAGI. The ends lost 8 bases at V and 4 bases at J; junction bases unmatched: 7. This CDR3 contains 13 residues.

In regard to this clone: A far larger clone is a single base away, which makes a read error likely. V is TRBV13 and J is TRBJ2-7, with a tentative D call TRBD2 (6 bases). Per germline, CDR1 PRHDT and CDR2 FYEKMQ (reference sequence). Trimming removed 6 bases from V and 0 bases from J, with 9 bases in between. The CDR3 contains 13 residues. DNA of the CDR3: TGTGCCAGCAGTTACGGGGGCTCCTACGAGCAGTACTTC. Translating gives CASSYGGSYEQYF.

The chain recombines TRBV29-1 with TRBJ1-1; 8 positions match TRBD1. V lost 3 bases, J lost 4 bases, and 7 bases stayed unmatched. Germline CDR1 and CDR2: SQVTM and ANQGSEA. This CDR3 spans 14 amino acids. DNA for the CDR3: TGCAGCGTTGAGACAGGGGATTCGGGCACTGAAGCTTTCTTT. This codes for CSVETGDSGTEAFF. The full variable domain, rest sourced from reference TRBV29-1 and TRBJ1-1, is SAVISQKPSRDICQRGTSLTIQCQVDSQVTMMFWYRQQPGQSLTLIATANQGSEATYESGFVIDKFPISRPNLTFSTLTVSNMSPEDSSIYLCSVETGDSGTEAFFGQGTRLTVV.

The V gene is TRBV28, the J gene TRBJ2-7, with D unclear. CDR3 length: 11 amino acids. Germline V CDR1 and CDR2: MDHEN, SYDVKM. V was trimmed by 4 bases and J by 7 bases, leaving 8 bases between them. CDR3 in DNA: TGTGCCAGCAGTTCCTCACTTGAGCAGTACTTC. Its translation: CASSSSLEQYF.

The chain is built from TRBV28 and TRBJ2-3, with 9 positions matching TRBD2. Germline assignment: CDR1 MDHEN and CDR2 SYDVKM. V lost 5 bases to trimming and J lost 2 bases; unmatched junction nucleotides: 8. There are 16 residues in the CDR3. CDR3 region: CASSLTTSGNTDTQYF. In nucleotides, the CDR3 is TGTGCCAGCAGTCTCACGACTAGCGGCAACACAGATACGCAGTATTTT. The full variable domain, in which reference TRBV28 and TRBJ2-3 provide the parts outside the CDR3, is DVKVTQSSRYLVKRTGEKVFLECVQDMDHENMFWYRQDPGLGLRLIYFSYDVKMKEKGDIPEGYSVSREKKERFSLILESASTNQTSMYLCASSLTTSGNTDTQYFGPGTRLTVL.

The chain uses TRBV7-9 and TRBJ1-4; D gene uncertain. Between the trimmed V and J ends, which lost 5 bases and 3 bases, there was a span of 7 bases. CDR1 is SEHNR, CDR2 FQNEAQ, per germline (reference sequence). This CDR3 spans 13 amino acids. The CDR3 coding sequence is TGTGCCAGCAGCCACGGGGCTAATGAAAAACTGTTTTTT. Protein product: CASSHGANEKLFF. Filled out from reference TRBV7-9 and TRBJ1-4, the complete variable domain reads DTGVSQNPRHKITKRGQNVTFRCDPISEHNRLYWYRQTLGQGPEFLTYFQNEAQLEKSRLLSDRFSAERPKGSFSTLEIQRTEQGDSAMYLCASSHGANEKLFFGSGTQLSVL.

The chain joins TRBV6-5 to TRBJ2-7; D not resolved. Germline V gene sequence: CDR1 MNHEY, CDR2 SVGAGI. With 0 bases removed from V and 2 bases from J, the gap between germline ends came to 8 bases. The CDR3 loop spans 14 amino acids. The DNA for the CDR3 is TGTGCCAGCAGTTACTCTCCTACAGCCTACGAGCAGTACTTC. It translates to CASSYSPTAYEQYF.

The CDR3 here is CASSHLRGGETQYF. The CDR3 bases are TGTGCCAGCAGCCACCTGCGGGGGGGAGAGACCCAGTACTTC. This chain uses TRBV7-6 with TRBJ2-5; 9 bases agree with TRBD2. Germline CDR1 SGHVS, CDR2 FNYEAQ. The CDR3 is 14 amino acids. Trimming at V came to 5 bases and at J to 4 bases, leaving 5 bases not matched to a gene.

The genes are TRBV4-1 and TRBJ2-7; 8 bases are a match to TRBD1. This CDR3 has 15 amino acids. Germline loops: CDR1 MGHRA, CDR2 YSYEKL. Unmatched junction bases numbered 9, after V lost 5 bases and J lost 3 bases. CDR3 sequence (DNA): TGCGCCAGCAGCGCCCAGGGGGCCGGCCTCTACGAGCAGTACTTC. This sequence encodes CASSAQGAGLYEQYF.

This chain links TRBV18 with TRBJ2-1; TRBD1 might be the D (6 bases). Trimming left V 4 bases short and J 9 bases short, with 13 bases between. Germline CDR1 and CDR2: KGHSH and LQKENI. This CDR3 has 13 residues. Here the CDR3 DNA reads TGTGCCAGCTCACTTAAAGCAGGGGTTGAGCAGTTCTTC. This codes for CASSLKAGVEQFF.

On this clone: The junction shows a germline mismatch at one end, possibly a read error. The chain recombines TRBV28 with TRBJ2-7, with D possibly being TRBD2 (5 bases). CDR3 length: 11 residues. Per the germline V gene, CDR1 is MDHEN and CDR2 is SYDVKM. The CDR3 reads CASSLRYGINF. The CDR3 bases are TGTGCCAGCAGTTTGAGGTACGGGATAAACTTC.